These 17 T cell receptor beta chains were all obtained from the same sample, sequenced in a study of blood T cell repertoires in COVID-19. The data were produced by immunoSEQ multiplex PCR, yet TCRdb's version contains in-frame clones alone and is incomplete. The sample has fewer than 150,000 clones; approximately 86% are singletons. The specimen sequenced was peripheral blood. All receptors come from a human donor in a cohort sampled during active COVID-19.

In its sample, this clone was seen once. This chain links TRBV30 with TRBJ1-6, with D unresolved. V lost 4 bases to trimming and J lost 0 bases, with 10 bases between them. The CDR3 sequence is 15 residues long. Germline values: CDR1 GTSNPN, CDR2 SVGIG (reference sequence). Written as DNA, the CDR3 is TGTGCCTGGATAAAAGGGAGCTCCTATAATTCACCCCTCCACTTT. The encoded protein is CAWIKGSSYNSPLHF.

The genes are TRBV5-1 and TRBJ1-3; D is undetermined. From germline, CDR1 is SGHRS and CDR2 YFSETQ. Trimming removed 1 base from V and 2 bases from J, with 19 bases in between. The CDR3 sequence is 18 residues long. CDR3 amino acids: CASSLTVAALETGNTIYF. The CDR3 DNA reads as TGCGCCAGCAGCTTGACTGTTGCAGCTCTGGAGACTGGAAACACCATATATTTT. Filled out from reference TRBV5-1 and TRBJ1-3, the complete variable domain reads KAGVTQTPRYLIKTRGQQVTLSCSPISGHRSVSWYQQTPGQGLQFLFEYFSETQRNKGNFPGRFSGRQFSNSRSEMNVSTLELGDSALYLCASSLTVAALETGNTIYFGEGSWLTVV.

The chain employs TRBV25-1 and TRBJ2-3; D ambiguous. There are 13 residues in the CDR3. V shed 6 bases and J shed 1 base, with 8 bases lying between them. Germline assignment: CDR1 MGHDK and CDR2 SYGVNS. In nucleotides, the CDR3 is TGTGCCAGCAGGTACCAGGGCACAGATACGCAGTATTTT. This translates into CASRYQGTDTQYF.

There are many counts of this clone. The chain links TRBV11-1 to TRBJ2-7, with 7 bases matching TRBD2. Germline CDR1 is SGHAT and CDR2 is FQDESV (reference sequence). This CDR3 spans 14 amino acids. Losses at the gene ends were 3 bases for V and 3 bases for J; bases not matched to a gene: 5. The DNA of the CDR3 is TGTGCCAGCAGCTTGCGCCTAGCGGTCTACGAGCAGTACTTC. Protein sequence: CASSLRLAVYEQYF.

The J gene is TRBJ1-5, the V gene TRBV12-2. TRBV12-2 is recorded as a pseudogene. The CDR3 runs 17 residues. The CDR3 region has the DNA TGTGCAAGTCGCTCGATCCAAAGACTCTCTAGCAATCAGCCCCAGCATTTT. Protein sequence: CASRSIQRLSSNQPQHF.

The J gene is TRBJ2-3, the V gene TRBV5-1, with D uncertain. Trimming cost V 7 bases and J 1 base, with 13 bases left between them. In germline, CDR1 is SGHRS, CDR2 YFSETQ. The CDR3 runs to 14 residues. CDR3 sequence: CASRRSAGTDTQYF. DNA for the CDR3: TGCGCCAGCCGAAGGAGCGCCGGCACAGATACGCAGTATTTT.

The V and J genes are TRBV25-1 and TRBJ2-1; a possible D gene is TRBD2 (5 bases). From germline, CDR1 is MGHDK and CDR2 SYGVNS. V dropped 3 bases and J dropped 4 bases, with 10 bases sitting between them. The CDR3 sequence is 14 residues long. The CDR3: CASSELLAYNEQFF. The CDR3 DNA is TGTGCCAGCAGTGAGCTCCTAGCTTACAATGAGCAGTTCTTC. The complete variable domain, with remaining parts taken from reference TRBV25-1 and TRBJ2-1, reads EADIYQTPRYLVIGTGKKITLECSQTMGHDKMYWYQQDPGMELHLIHYSYGVNSTEKGDLSSESTVSRIRTEHFPLTLESARPSHTSQYLCASSELLAYNEQFFGPGTRLTVL.

The CDR3 is CASSKEKGQGGHTEAFF. Here the CDR3 DNA reads TGTGCCAGCAGCAAAGAAAAGGGTCAAGGGGGACACACTGAAGCTTTCTTT. V is TRBV21-1 and J is TRBJ1-1; the table assigns TRBD1, which was not confirmed against the DNA. TRBV21-1 is designated a pseudogene. The CDR3 runs 17 residues.

The chain links TRBV28 to TRBJ1-2; no clear D. Deletions cut 10 bases from V and 9 bases from J, with 18 bases between. The CDR3 length is 12 residues. Germline V CDR1 and CDR2: MDHEN, SYDVKM. CDR3 amino acids: CATNREGESYTF. CDR3 coding DNA: TGTGCCACAAACCGGGAGGGCGAGAGCTACACCTTC.

The rearrangement joins TRBV3-1 (or the pseudogene TRBV3-2) to TRBJ1-2, with TRBD1 matching 7 bases. V dropped 0 bases and J dropped 4; count of bases not matched to a gene: 8. Germline V gene data show CDR1 as LGHDT and CDR2 as YNNKEL (reference sequence). There are 16 residues in the CDR3. The CDR3 nucleotides are TGTGCCAGCAGCCAAGATCACAGGGGTGGCTTCTATGGCTACACCTTC. The encoded protein is CASSQDHRGGFYGYTF.

Comments on this clone: The sample holds other DNA sequences that translate to the same CDR3. This chain links TRBV15 with TRBJ1-5; the D is unclear. Germline V gives CDR1 LNHNV, CDR2 YYDKDF (reference sequence). The CDR3 runs to 14 residues. Deletions cut 0 bases from V and 4 bases from J, with 7 bases between. CDR3 protein: CATSRDTGNQPQHF. The CDR3 DNA reads as TGTGCCACCAGCAGAGATACGGGGAATCAGCCCCAGCATTTT.

V gene TRBV30 combines with J gene TRBJ1-2; perhaps TRBD1 as D (5 bases). Germline CDR1 GTSNPN, CDR2 SVGIG (reference sequence). Trimming left V 3 bases short and J 3 bases short, with 14 bases between. The CDR3 extends over 14 amino acids. The CDR3 reads CAWSAVGGDYGYTF. CDR3 coding DNA: TGTGCCTGGAGCGCCGTGGGAGGGGACTATGGCTACACCTTC.

This sequence joins TRBV30 and TRBJ1-2; D ambiguous. The germline V gene encodes CDR1 GTSNPN and CDR2 SVGIG (reference sequence). CDR3 length: 11 residues. Trimming stripped 4 bases from V and 8 bases from J, with 11 bases between. CDR3 sequence (DNA): TGTGCCTGGACGTTAATGAGAGGCTACACCTTC. Translation gives CAWTLMRGYTF.

The J gene is TRBJ1-6, the V gene TRBV27; D call uncertain. The CDR3 runs to 15 residues. Germline assignment: CDR1 MNHEY and CDR2 SMNVEV (reference sequence). The germline V and J ends were trimmed by 5 bases and 0 bases, with 8 bases remaining between them. The CDR3 protein is CASSQQFSYNSPLHF. CDR3 DNA: TGTGCCAGCAGTCAACAGTTCTCCTATAATTCACCCCTCCACTTT.

As concerns this clone: The same CDR3 also results from other DNA sequences found in this sample. The chain recombines TRBV5-1 with TRBJ2-3; D gene unclear. V dropped 0 bases and J dropped 6 bases, with 5 bases sitting between them. The CDR3 totals 12 residues. CDR1 is SGHRS and CDR2 is YFSETQ in the germline V gene. The CDR3 DNA follows: TGCGCCAGCAGCTTGGCGGGTGATACGCAGTATTTT. Amino acids: CASSLAGDTQYF. The whole variable domain, remainder taken from reference TRBV5-1 and TRBJ2-3, is KAGVTQTPRYLIKTRGQQVTLSCSPISGHRSVSWYQQTPGQGLQFLFEYFSETQRNKGNFPGRFSGRQFSNSRSEMNVSTLELGDSALYLCASSLAGDTQYFGPGTRLTVL.

The J gene is TRBJ1-5, the V gene TRBV30, with unresolved D. V shed 0 bases and J shed 4 bases, with 7 bases lying between them. CDR3 size: 13 residues. Looked up from germline, CDR1 is GTSNPN and CDR2 is SVGIG (reference sequence). CDR3 sequence reads: CAWSVGRNQPQHF. CDR3 nucleotide sequence: TGTGCCTGGAGTGTGGGCCGTAATCAGCCCCAGCATTTT.

The rearrangement links TRBV7-2 to TRBJ1-2; D gene unclear. CDR1 is SGHTA and CDR2 is FQGNSA in the germline V gene. The CDR3 sequence is 15 residues long. Trimming cost V 5 bases and J 7 bases, with 20 bases left between them. This CDR3 reads CASSPHGRVFSGYTF. CDR3 DNA: TGTGCCAGCAGCCCCCACGGTCGGGTTTTTAGTGGCTACACCTTC.